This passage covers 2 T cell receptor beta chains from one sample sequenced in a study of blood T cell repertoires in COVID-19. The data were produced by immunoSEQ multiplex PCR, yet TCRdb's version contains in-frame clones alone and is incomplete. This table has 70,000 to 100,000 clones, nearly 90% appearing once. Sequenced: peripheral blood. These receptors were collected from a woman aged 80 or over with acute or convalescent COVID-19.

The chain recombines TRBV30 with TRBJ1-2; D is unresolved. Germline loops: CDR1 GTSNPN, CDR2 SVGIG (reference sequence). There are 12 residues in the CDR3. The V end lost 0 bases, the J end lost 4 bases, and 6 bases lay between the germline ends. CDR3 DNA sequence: TGTGCCTGGAGTGTAAGCGGCTATGGCTACACCTTC. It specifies CAWSVSGYGYTF.

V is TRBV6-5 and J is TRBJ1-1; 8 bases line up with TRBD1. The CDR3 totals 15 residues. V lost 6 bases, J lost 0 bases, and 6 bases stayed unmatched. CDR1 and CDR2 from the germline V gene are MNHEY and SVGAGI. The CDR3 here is CASRSTGAVNTEAFF. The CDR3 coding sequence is TGTGCCAGCAGGTCGACAGGGGCCGTGAACACTGAAGCTTTCTTT.